In this sample, the clone carrying this T cell receptor beta chain turned up many times. V lost 3 bases and J lost 0; bases outside the gene matches: 3. The CDR3 totals 15 residues. This record belongs to a study of neurological immune-mediated disorders. Synthesis of cDNA was performed by 5'RACE using 10-nucleotide random UMIs. TCRdb re-called the 5' RACE reads through MiXCR, storing one row per CDR3 protein. The sample carries 120,000 or so distinct CDR3 sequences, approximately 3.2% recorded once. Sequenced sample: PBMCs. The sequence was obtained from a woman in her 30s with multiple sclerosis. V usage is TRBV12-3 or TRBV12-4 and J usage is TRBJ2-3; 7 positions match TRBD2. The CDR3 DNA follows: TGTGCCAGCAGTTTGGTAGCGGGCAGCACAGATACGCAGTATTTT. Its translation is CASSLVAGSTDTQYF.